This T cell receptor (beta chain) was retrieved from a study of blood T cell repertoires in COVID-19. Study in general: Sources were T cells, B-cell-depleted T cells, or PBMCs; the material itself was cDNA or gDNA.

Trimming took 0 bases from V and 7 from J, leaving 12 bases between them. This CDR3 has 14 residues. The germline V gene encodes CDR1 GTSNPN and CDR2 SVGIG (reference sequence). Methods used by the authors: Quantification of nucleated cells was approximated via reference gene primer amplification. The table came from immunoSEQ multiplex PCR; TCRdb's copy has only in-frame clones and leaves some out. The V and J calls and clone size come from that table; D and trimming were worked out from the DNA. This sample carries about 140,000 clones, around 83% of them seen once, and the ten largest clones take 4% to 5%.

Source material: peripheral blood. This receptor was obtained from a woman at least 80 years old with acute or convalescent COVID-19. V usage is TRBV30 and J usage is TRBJ1-4; D ambiguous. CDR3 DNA sequence: TGTGCCTGGAGTGTACGAGGGTGGCGTGAAAAACTGTTTTTT. This encodes CAWSVRGWREKLFF.